The 2 T cell receptor beta chains reported below all come from one sample, sequenced in a study of cytomegalovirus exposure and HLA in healthy donors. Primers included in the PCR were 60 Vbeta and 13 Jbeta primers. Method: immunoSEQ multiplex PCR; TCRdb's copy keeps in-frame clones and lacks some. The table has 130,000 to 150,000 clones, 76% seen once. The sequenced material came from PBMCs. All receptors come from a woman aged 40 to 50 in good health and CMV-seronegative.

This sequence joins TRBV6-5 and TRBJ1-1, with TRBD1 matching 10 bases. CDR1 is MNHEY, CDR2 SVGAGI, per germline. The junction had 6 bases not matched to a gene; V was cut back by 1 base and J by 7 bases. The CDR3 runs to 15 residues. CDR3 in amino acids: CASSYWGQGYGEAFF. CDR3 DNA: TGTGCCAGCAGTTACTGGGGACAGGGGTATGGTGAAGCTTTCTTT.

The chain employs TRBV5-1 and TRBJ2-1, with D uncertain. In germline, CDR1 is SGHRS, CDR2 YFSETQ. CDR3 length equals 13 residues. Trimming shortened V by 4 bases and J by 7 bases, and 12 bases separated the two germline ends. The CDR3 is CASSPRVANEQFF. The CDR3 nucleotides are TGCGCCAGCAGCCCCCGGGTGGCGAATGAGCAGTTCTTC.